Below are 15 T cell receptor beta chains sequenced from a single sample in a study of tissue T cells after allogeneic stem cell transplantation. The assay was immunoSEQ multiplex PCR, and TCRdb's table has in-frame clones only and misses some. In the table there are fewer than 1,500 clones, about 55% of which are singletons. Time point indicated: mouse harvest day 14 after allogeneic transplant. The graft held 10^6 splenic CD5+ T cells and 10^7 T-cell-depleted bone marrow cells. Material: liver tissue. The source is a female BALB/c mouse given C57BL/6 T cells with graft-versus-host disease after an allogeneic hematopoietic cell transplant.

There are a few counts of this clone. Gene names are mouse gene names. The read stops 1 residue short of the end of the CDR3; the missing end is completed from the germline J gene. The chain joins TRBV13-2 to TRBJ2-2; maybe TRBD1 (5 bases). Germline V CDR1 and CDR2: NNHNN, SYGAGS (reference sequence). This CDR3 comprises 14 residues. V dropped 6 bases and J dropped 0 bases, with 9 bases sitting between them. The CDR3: CASAQGPNTGQLYF. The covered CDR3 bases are TGTGCCAGCGCGCAGGGTCCAAACACCGGGCAGCTCTAC.

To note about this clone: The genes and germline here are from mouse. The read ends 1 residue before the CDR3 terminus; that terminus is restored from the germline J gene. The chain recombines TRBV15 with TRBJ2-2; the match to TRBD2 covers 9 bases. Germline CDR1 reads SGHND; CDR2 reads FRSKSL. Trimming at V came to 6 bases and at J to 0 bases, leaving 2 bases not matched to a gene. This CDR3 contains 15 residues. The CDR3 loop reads CASRDWGSNTGQLYF. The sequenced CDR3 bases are TGTGCCAGCAGGGACTGGGGTTCAAACACCGGGCAGCTCTAC.

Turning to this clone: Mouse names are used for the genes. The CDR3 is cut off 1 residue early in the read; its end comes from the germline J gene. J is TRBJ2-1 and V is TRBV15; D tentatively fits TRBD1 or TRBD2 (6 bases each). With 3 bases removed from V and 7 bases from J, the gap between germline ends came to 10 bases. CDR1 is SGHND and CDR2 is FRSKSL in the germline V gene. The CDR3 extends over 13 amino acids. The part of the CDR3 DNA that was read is TGTGCCAGCAGTTTCGGGGGCCGGGCTGAGCAGTTC. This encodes CASSFGGRAEQF. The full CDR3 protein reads CASSFGGRAEQFF.

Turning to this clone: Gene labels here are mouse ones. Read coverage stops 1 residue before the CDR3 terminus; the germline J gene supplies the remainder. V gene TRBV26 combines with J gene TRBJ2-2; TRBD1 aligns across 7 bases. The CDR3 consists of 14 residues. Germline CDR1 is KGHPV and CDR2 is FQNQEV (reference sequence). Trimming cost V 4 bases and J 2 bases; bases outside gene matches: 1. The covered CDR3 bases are TGTGCCAGCAGTCCGACAGGGAACACCGGGCAGCTCTAC. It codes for CASSPTGNTGQLY. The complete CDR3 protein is CASSPTGNTGQLYF.

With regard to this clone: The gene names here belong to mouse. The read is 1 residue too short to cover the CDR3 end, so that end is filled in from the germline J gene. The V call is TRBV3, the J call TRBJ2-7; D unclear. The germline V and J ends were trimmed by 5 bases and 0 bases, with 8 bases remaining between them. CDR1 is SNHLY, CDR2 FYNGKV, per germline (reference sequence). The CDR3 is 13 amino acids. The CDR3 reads CASSLRSSYEQYF. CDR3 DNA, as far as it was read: TGTGCCAGCAGCCTCAGGAGCTCCTATGAACAGTAC.

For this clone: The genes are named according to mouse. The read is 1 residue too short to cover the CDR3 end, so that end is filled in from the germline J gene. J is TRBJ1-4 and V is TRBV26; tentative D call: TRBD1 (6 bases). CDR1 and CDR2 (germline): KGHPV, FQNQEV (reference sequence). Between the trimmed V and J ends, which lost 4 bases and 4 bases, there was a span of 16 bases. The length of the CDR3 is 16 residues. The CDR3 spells CASSQGEGGNNERLFF. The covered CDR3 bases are TGTGCCAGCAGTCAGGGGGAAGGGGGGAACAACGAAAGATTATTT.

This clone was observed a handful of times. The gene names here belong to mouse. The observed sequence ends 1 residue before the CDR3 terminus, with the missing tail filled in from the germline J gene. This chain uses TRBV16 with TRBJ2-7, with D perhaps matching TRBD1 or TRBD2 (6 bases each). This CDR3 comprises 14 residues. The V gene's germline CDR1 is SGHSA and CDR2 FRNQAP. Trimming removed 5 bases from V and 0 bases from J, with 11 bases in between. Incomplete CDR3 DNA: TGTGCAAGCAGCCGAGGGGGGAGCTCCTATGAACAGTAC. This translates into CASSRGGSSYEQY. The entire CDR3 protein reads CASSRGGSSYEQYF.

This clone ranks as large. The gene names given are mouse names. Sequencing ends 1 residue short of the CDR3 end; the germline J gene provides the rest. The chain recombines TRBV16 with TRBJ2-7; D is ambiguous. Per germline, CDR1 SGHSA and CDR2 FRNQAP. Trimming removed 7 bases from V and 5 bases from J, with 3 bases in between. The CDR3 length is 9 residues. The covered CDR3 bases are TGTGCAAGCACGCATGAACAGTAC. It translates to CASTHEQY. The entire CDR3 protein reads CASTHEQYF.

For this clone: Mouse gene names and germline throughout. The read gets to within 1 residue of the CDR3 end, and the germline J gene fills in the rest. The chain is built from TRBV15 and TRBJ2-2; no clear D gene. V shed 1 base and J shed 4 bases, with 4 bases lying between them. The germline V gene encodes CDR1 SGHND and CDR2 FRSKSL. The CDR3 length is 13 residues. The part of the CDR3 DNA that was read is TGTGCCAGCAGTTTAGGGGCCACCGGGCAGCTCTAC. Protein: CASSLGATGQLY. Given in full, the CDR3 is CASSLGATGQLYF.

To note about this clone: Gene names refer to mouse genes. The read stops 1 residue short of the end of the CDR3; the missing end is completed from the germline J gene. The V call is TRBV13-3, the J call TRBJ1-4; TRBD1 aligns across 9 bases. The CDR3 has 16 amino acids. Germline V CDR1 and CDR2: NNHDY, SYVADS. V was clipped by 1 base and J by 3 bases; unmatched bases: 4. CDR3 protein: CASSDPGTGPNERLFF. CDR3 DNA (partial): TGTGCCAGCAGTGATCCCGGGACAGGGCCCAACGAAAGATTATTT.

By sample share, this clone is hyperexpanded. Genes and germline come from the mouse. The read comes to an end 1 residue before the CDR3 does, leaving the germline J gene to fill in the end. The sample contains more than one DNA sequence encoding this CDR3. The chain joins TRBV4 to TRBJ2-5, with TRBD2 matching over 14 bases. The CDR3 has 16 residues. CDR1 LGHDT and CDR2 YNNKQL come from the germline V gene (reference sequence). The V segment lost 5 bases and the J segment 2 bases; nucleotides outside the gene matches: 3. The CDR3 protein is CASSPGTGGAQDTQYF. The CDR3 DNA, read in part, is TGTGCCAGCAGCCCCGGGACTGGGGGGGCCCAAGACACCCAGTAC.

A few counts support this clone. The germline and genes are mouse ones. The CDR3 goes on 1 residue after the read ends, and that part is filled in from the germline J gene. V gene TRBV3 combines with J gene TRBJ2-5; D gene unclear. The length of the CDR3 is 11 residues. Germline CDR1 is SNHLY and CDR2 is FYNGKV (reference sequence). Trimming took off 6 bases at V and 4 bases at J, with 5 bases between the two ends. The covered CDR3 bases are TGTGCCAGCAGGGAGGAAGACACCCAGTAC. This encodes CASREEDTQY. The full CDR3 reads CASREEDTQYF.

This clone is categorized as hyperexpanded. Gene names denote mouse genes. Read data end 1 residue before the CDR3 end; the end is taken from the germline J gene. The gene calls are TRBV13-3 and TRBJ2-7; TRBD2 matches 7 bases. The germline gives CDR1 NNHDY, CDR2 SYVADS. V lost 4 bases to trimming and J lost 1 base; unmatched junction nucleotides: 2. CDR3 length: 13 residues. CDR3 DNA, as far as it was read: TGTGCCAGCAGTCAGGGACTGTCCTATGAACAGTAC. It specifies CASSQGLSYEQY. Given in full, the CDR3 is CASSQGLSYEQYF.

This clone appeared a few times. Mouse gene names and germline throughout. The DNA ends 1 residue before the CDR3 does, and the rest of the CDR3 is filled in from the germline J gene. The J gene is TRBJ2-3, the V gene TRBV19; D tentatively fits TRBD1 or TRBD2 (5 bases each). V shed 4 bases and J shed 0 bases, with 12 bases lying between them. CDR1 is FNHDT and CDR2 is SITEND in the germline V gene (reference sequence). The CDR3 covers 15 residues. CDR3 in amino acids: CASSPRGKSAETLYF. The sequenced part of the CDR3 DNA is TGTGCCAGCAGTCCACGGGGGAAGAGTGCAGAAACGCTGTAT.

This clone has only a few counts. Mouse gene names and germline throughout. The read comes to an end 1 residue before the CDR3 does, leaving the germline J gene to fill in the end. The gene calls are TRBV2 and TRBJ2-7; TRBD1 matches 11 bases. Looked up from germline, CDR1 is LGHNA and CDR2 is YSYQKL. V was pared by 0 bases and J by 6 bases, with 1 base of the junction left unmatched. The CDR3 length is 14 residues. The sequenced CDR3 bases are TGTGCCAGCAGCCAAGAGGACAGGGGGCTTGAACAGTAC. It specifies CASSQEDRGLEQY. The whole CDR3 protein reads CASSQEDRGLEQYF.